The 28 T cell receptor beta chains below all came from one sample that was sequenced in a study of cytomegalovirus exposure and HLA in healthy donors. In the PCR, 60 Vbeta and 13 Jbeta primers were used. Assay used: immunoSEQ multiplex PCR; TCRdb lists only in-frame clones, some missing. The sample lists about 45,000 clones, roughly half seen once, with 5% to 6.5% in the top ten. Sequencing was performed on PBMCs. The receptors were gathered from a man between 60 and 75 years old in good health and CMV-seronegative.

In its sample, this clone was seen a few times. V gene TRBV4-3 combines with J gene TRBJ2-2; D may be TRBD2 (5 bases). V was clipped by 0 bases and J by 5 bases, with 10 bases between them. The germline CDR1 and CDR2 sequences are LGHNA and YSLEER. This CDR3 region has 15 residues. CDR3 sequence: CASSQDGSMTGELFF. The CDR3 nucleotides are TGCGCCAGCAGCCAAGATGGGAGTATGACCGGGGAGCTGTTTTTT.

This clone was detected a few times. The chain recombines TRBV6-5 with TRBJ2-3, with D possibly being TRBD1 (8 bases). The CDR3 totals 15 residues. Trimming removed 3 bases from V and 4 bases from J, with 14 bases in between. Germline V lookup: CDR1 MNHEY, CDR2 SVGAGI. CDR3 DNA sequence: TGTGCCAGCAGTTATGGACAGGGAGGGGCAGATACGCAGTATTTT. Its translation is CASSYGQGGADTQYF.

The chain recombines TRBV10-1 with TRBJ2-3; no reliable D call. This CDR3 comprises 13 residues. Trimming stripped 3 bases from V and 1 base from J, with 5 bases between. Germline V gene lookup returns CDR1 WNHNN and CDR2 SYGVQD (reference sequence). CDR3 sequence reads: CASSDPGTDTQYF. The CDR3 DNA sequence: TGCGCCAGCAGTGACCCGGGCACAGATACGCAGTATTTT.

This chain connects TRBV7-9 to TRBJ2-5; 9 bases fit TRBD1. J gave up 5 bases and V 6 bases, and 10 bases lay outside the gene matches. The CDR3 contains 15 residues. Germline V gene data show CDR1 as SEHNR and CDR2 as FQNEAQ (reference sequence). The CDR3 here is CASSSTGGFMETQYF. The CDR3 nucleotides are TGTGCCAGCAGTTCGACAGGGGGATTTATGGAGACCCAGTACTTC.

This chain uses TRBV6-5 with TRBJ2-7, with a tentative D call TRBD1 (6 bases). V lost 6 bases to trimming and J lost 5 bases, with 11 bases between them. In germline, CDR1 is MNHEY, CDR2 SVGAGI. CDR3 length equals 12 residues. The CDR3 is CASSRHRDEQYF. The CDR3, as DNA: TGTGCCAGCAGCAGACACAGGGACGAGCAGTACTTC.

This clone showed up just once. V gene TRBV5-1 combines with J gene TRBJ2-2, with D hard to call. This CDR3 is built from 14 residues. Trimming left V 4 bases short and J 4 bases short, with 11 bases between. Germline CDR1 reads SGHRS; CDR2 reads YFSETQ. This CDR3 is CASSTTTGTGELFF. For the CDR3, the DNA is TGCGCCAGCAGCACCACCACGGGCACCGGGGAGCTGTTTTTT.

This chain joins TRBV5-1 and TRBJ2-2; the D is unclear. Germline V gene sequence: CDR1 SGHRS, CDR2 YFSETQ. The germline V and J ends were trimmed by 0 bases and 5 bases, with 5 bases remaining between them. The CDR3 is 13 residues long. The DNA of the CDR3 is TGCGCCAGCAGCTTGGACGGGACCGGGGAGCTGTTTTTT. Encoded protein: CASSLDGTGELFF.

This clone was seen only a few times. The J gene is TRBJ1-1, the V gene TRBV7-9; 7 positions agree with TRBD1. The CDR3 loop spans 13 amino acids. With V trimmed by 5 bases and J by 6 bases, 6 bases remained unmatched. CDR1 and CDR2 (germline): SEHNR, FQNEAQ (reference sequence). In DNA form, the CDR3 reads TGTGCCAGCAGCCGACAGGGTTATCCTGAAGCTTTCTTT. This encodes CASSRQGYPEAFF.

J is TRBJ2-3 and V is TRBV5-1; D may be TRBD1 (5 bases). Trimming shortened V by 4 bases and J by 5 bases, and 11 bases separated the two germline ends. Looked up from germline, CDR1 is SGHRS and CDR2 is YFSETQ. The CDR3 length is 13 residues. The CDR3 here is CASSTERGDTQYF. DNA of the CDR3: TGCGCCAGCAGCACAGAAAGGGGAGATACGCAGTATTTT.

The chain couples TRBV25-1 to TRBJ1-5; TRBD1 might be the D (6 bases). This CDR3 has 14 amino acids. Germline V gene sequence: CDR1 MGHDK, CDR2 SYGVNS. The V end was cut by 6 bases, the J end by 7 bases, with 16 bases between. CDR3 nucleotide sequence: TGTGCCAGCAGCCAGCAGGGGATAGGCCAGCCCCAGCATTTT. Amino acid sequence: CASSQQGIGQPQHF.

The rearrangement joins TRBV25-1 to TRBJ2-1; a possible D gene is TRBD2 (6 bases). Germline values: CDR1 MGHDK, CDR2 SYGVNS. V lost 3 bases to trimming and J lost 6 bases, with 15 bases between them. CDR3 length: 15 residues. CDR3 sequence: CASSDRSGSLNEQFF. The CDR3, as DNA: TGTGCCAGCAGTGACCGTAGCGGATCTCTCAATGAGCAGTTCTTC.

V usage is TRBV7-8 and J usage is TRBJ2-1, with TRBD2 matching 10 bases. J lost 2 bases, V lost 4 bases, and 5 bases had no gene match. The germline V gene has CDR1 SGHVS and CDR2 FQNEAQ. The CDR3 totals 16 residues. The CDR3 sequence is CASSSLAGVTYNEQFF. For the CDR3, the DNA is TGTGCCAGCAGCTCTCTAGCGGGAGTAACCTACAATGAGCAGTTCTTC.

In this sample, this clone turned up a few times. The same CDR3 also results from other DNA sequences found in this sample. The chain couples TRBV7-9 to TRBJ2-5, with 9 bases lining up with TRBD1. The germline CDR1 and CDR2 sequences are SEHNR and FQNEAQ (reference sequence). Trimming removed 2 bases from V and 4 bases from J; junction bases left unmatched: 2. This CDR3 has 14 residues. CDR3 sequence reads: CASSLRQGGETQYF. As DNA, the CDR3 is TGTGCCAGCAGCTTACGACAGGGGGGAGAGACCCAGTACTTC.

Only a few counts were recorded for this clone. The J gene is TRBJ2-3, the V gene TRBV7-6, with D unclear. The CDR3 totals 15 residues. The germline gives CDR1 SGHVS, CDR2 FNYEAQ. Trimming removed 5 bases at V and 1 base at J, with 13 bases between. CDR3 sequence: CASSPFPRGTDTQYF. The CDR3 nucleotides are TGTGCCAGCAGCCCTTTTCCTCGGGGCACAGATACGCAGTATTTT. The full variable domain, completed using reference TRBV7-6 and TRBJ2-3, is GAGVSQSPRYKVTKRGQDVALRCDPISGHVSLYWYRQALGQGPEFLTYFNYEAQQDKSGLPNDRFSAERPEGSISTLTIQRTEQRDSAMYRCASSPFPRGTDTQYFGPGTRLTVL.

V usage is TRBV11-2 and J usage is TRBJ2-6, with D maybe TRBD1 (6 bases). The CDR3 covers 16 residues. Trimming shortened V by 5 bases and J by 2 bases, and 13 bases separated the two germline ends. In germline, CDR1 is SGHAT, CDR2 FQNNGV. The CDR3 DNA follows: TGTGCCAGCAGCCAAGGGGGACATCCTGGGGCCAACGTCCTGACTTTC. This sequence encodes CASSQGGHPGANVLTF.

This rearrangement joins TRBV5-1 to TRBJ2-5, with 11 bases lining up with TRBD1. Germline values: CDR1 SGHRS, CDR2 YFSETQ. This CDR3 is 14 amino acids long. With 5 bases clipped from V and 5 bases from J, the junction kept 5 bases outside the gene matches. The CDR3 loop is CASSGQGALETQYF. DNA for the CDR3: TGCGCCAGCAGTGGACAGGGGGCCTTGGAGACCCAGTACTTC.

The chain employs TRBV15 and TRBJ1-5; perhaps TRBD1 as D (6 bases). Trimming stripped 7 bases from V and 5 bases from J, with 18 bases between. This CDR3 region has 15 residues. CDR1 and CDR2 from the germline V gene are LNHNV and YYDKDF (reference sequence). CDR3 sequence (DNA): TGTGCCACCACTCCACAGGGAAATAGTCATCAGCCCCAGCATTTT. It yields the protein CATTPQGNSHQPQHF. The variable domain in full, with the rest retrieved from reference TRBV15 and TRBJ1-5, is DAMVIQNPRYQVTQFGKPVTLSCSQTLNHNVMYWYQQKSSQAPKLLFHYYDKDFNNEADTPDNFQSRRPNTSFCFLDIRSPGLGDTAMYLCATTPQGNSHQPQHFGDGTRLSIL.

The chain couples TRBV7-8 to TRBJ1-1; the D is unclear. Germline values: CDR1 SGHVS, CDR2 FQNEAQ. The germline V and J ends were trimmed by 1 base and 5 bases, with 8 bases remaining between them. This CDR3 region has 13 residues. The CDR3 DNA follows: TGTGCCAGCAGCTTAGTCCCGGAGACTGAAGCTTTCTTT. This codes for CASSLVPETEAFF.

This clone was recorded a few times. The chain carries TRBV18 and TRBJ2-5; no clear D gene. V was trimmed by 3 bases and J by 4 bases, leaving 12 bases between them. Germline V gives CDR1 KGHSH, CDR2 LQKENI. The CDR3 length is 14 residues. The CDR3 region is CASSPQTDPETQYF. CDR3 nucleotide sequence: TGTGCCAGCTCACCCCAGACTGACCCAGAGACCCAGTACTTC.

The genes are TRBV5-1 and TRBJ1-1; TRBD1 might be the D (6 bases). Germline CDR1 reads SGHRS; CDR2 reads YFSETQ. This CDR3 region has 16 residues. Trimming left V 4 bases short and J 5 bases short, with 21 bases between. The CDR3 coding sequence is TGCGCCAGCAGCGTGGGTTCCCGGGGGGCGGGAACTGAAGCTTTCTTT. Translation gives CASSVGSRGAGTEAFF.

V and J are TRBV25-1 and TRBJ1-5, with D possibly TRBD1 on 5 matching bases. Trimming pared 0 bases from V and 2 bases from J, leaving 11 bases between. The germline V gene encodes CDR1 MGHDK and CDR2 SYGVNS. The CDR3 runs 16 residues. The CDR3 DNA follows: TGTGCCAGCAGTGAATATGGAGGGGACGGCAATCAGCCCCAGCATTTT. It is translated as CASSEYGGDGNQPQHF.

The rearrangement joins TRBV29-1 to TRBJ1-1, with 9 positions matching TRBD1. CDR3 length: 15 residues. V shed 6 bases and J 5 bases; nucleotides not matched to a gene: 13. Germline values: CDR1 SQVTM, CDR2 ANQGSEA. CDR3 in amino acids: CSVGQGRRGETEAFF. The CDR3, as DNA: TGCAGCGTCGGACAGGGGCGGAGAGGAGAGACTGAAGCTTTCTTT.

This chain connects TRBV5-1 to TRBJ2-1, with TRBD2 identical over 8 bases. Germline lookup yields CDR1 SGHRS and CDR2 YFSETQ. The CDR3 extends over 16 amino acids. V shed 1 base and J 4 bases; nucleotides not matched to a gene: 7. CDR3 amino acids: CASSLLGIAGYNEQFF. The CDR3 nucleotides read TGCGCCAGCAGCTTGTTGGGTATAGCGGGATACAATGAGCAGTTCTTC.

CDR3 in DNA: TGCGCCAGCAGCCAACCCTCCGGCGGGGCCACCGACTACGAGCAGTACTTC. Protein: CASSQPSGGATDYEQYF. The V gene is TRBV4-1, the J gene TRBJ2-7; tentatively, D is TRBD2 (6 bases). V gave up 2 bases and J gave up 3 bases, with 20 bases separating them. Germline assignment: CDR1 MGHRA and CDR2 YSYEKL. The CDR3 is made up of 17 amino acids.

The V gene is TRBV5-4, the J gene TRBJ2-7; tentatively, D is TRBD2 (6 bases). This CDR3 is 15 amino acids long. With 2 bases removed from V and 2 bases from J, the gap between germline ends came to 14 bases. The germline CDR1 and CDR2 sequences are SGHNT and YYREEE (reference sequence). For the CDR3, the DNA is TGTGCCAGCAGCTTTATCCGGGAGTACGCCTACGAGCAGTACTTC. Its translation: CASSFIREYAYEQYF.

This clone has only a few counts. The chain uses TRBV30 and TRBJ2-1; D is possibly TRBD1 (5 bases). Trimming stripped 0 bases from V and 7 bases from J, with 16 bases between. This CDR3 is 15 amino acids long. Looked up from germline, CDR1 is GTSNPN and CDR2 is SVGIG (reference sequence). The CDR3 reads CAWSVYSAQGNEQFF. CDR3 in DNA: TGTGCCTGGAGTGTCTATTCGGCTCAGGGTAATGAGCAGTTCTTC.

This chain connects TRBV30 to TRBJ2-3; possibly TRBD2 for D (6 bases). Germline V gene data show CDR1 as GTSNPN and CDR2 as SVGIG (reference sequence). CDR3 length equals 14 residues. Between the trimmed V and J ends, which lost 3 bases and 2 bases, there was a span of 12 bases. The CDR3 sequence is CAWSRDLATDTQYF. CDR3 bases: TGTGCCTGGAGCCGGGACTTGGCCACAGATACGCAGTATTTT.

V is TRBV30 and J is TRBJ2-2; maybe TRBD2 (5 bases). Trimming cost V 4 bases and J 0 bases, with 12 bases left between them. This CDR3 contains 15 residues. Germline V gene lookup returns CDR1 GTSNPN and CDR2 SVGIG (reference sequence). CDR3 loop: CAWTSGLPNTGELFF. The CDR3 nucleotides read TGTGCCTGGACCTCCGGACTTCCGAACACCGGGGAGCTGTTTTTT.